A single sample gave rise to the 24 T cell receptor beta chains below, sequenced in a study of metastatic and nonmetastatic thyroid tumors (TCRdb year 2020). No treatment had been received by any patient before thyroid surgery. Libraries were built with PCR. The listed sequencing device is Illumina HiSeq 4000. TCRdb reworked the public reads: Q25 trimming with fastp, MiXCR clone assembly, productive beta chains retained. This sample comprises 15,000 to 20,000 clones, 25% to 35% of them detected only once. Over 9.5% of the sample is in the top ten clones. The specimen was tumor tissue. These receptors all stem from a male donor with papillary thyroid cancer or a benign thyroid nodule (not recorded which). Some clones in this sample may be carry-over from other donors' samples.

The chain carries TRBV5-4 and TRBJ2-7; 8 bases agree with TRBD2. Germline assignment: CDR1 SGHNT and CDR2 YYREEE (reference sequence). Trimming took 2 bases from V and 3 from J; bases not matched to a gene: 13. The CDR3 spans 17 residues. Here the CDR3 DNA reads TGTGCCAGCAGCTTTTTTCGTGGAAGCGGGAGTTTCTACGAGCAGTACTTC. Translating it yields CASSFFRGSGSFYEQYF. Full variable domain (rest looked up from reference TRBV5-4 and TRBJ2-7): ETGVTQSPTHLIKTRGQQVTLRCSSQSGHNTVSWYQQALGQGPQFIFQYYREEENGRGNFPPRFSGLQFPNYSSELNVNALELDDSALYLCASSFFRGSGSFYEQYFGPGTRLTVT.

The rearrangement uses TRBV3-1 and TRBJ2-1; D is possibly TRBD2 (6 bases). CDR3 length equals 14 residues. Germline lookup yields CDR1 LGHDT and CDR2 YNNKEL (reference sequence). Trimming cost V 1 base and J 9 bases, with 13 bases left between them. This CDR3 is CASSQVYDGSEQFF. The CDR3 bases are TGTGCCAGCAGCCAAGTTTACGACGGGAGTGAGCAGTTCTTC.

This clone is large (0.1 to 1%) by share. The gene calls are TRBV28 and TRBJ2-2; either TRBD1 or TRBD2 may fit D (5 bases each). Germline V lookup: CDR1 MDHEN, CDR2 SYDVKM. This CDR3 region has 16 residues. Trimming removed 7 bases at V and 4 bases at J, with 19 bases between. The CDR3 nucleotides are TGTGCCAGCACCCCGCTGAGGGGCGCGGGCACCGGGGAGCTGTTTTTT. It is translated as CASTPLRGAGTGELFF.

The chain links TRBV5-1 to TRBJ2-1; 7 bases agree with TRBD2. J was trimmed by 2 bases and V by 4 bases; bases with no gene match: 6. CDR3 size: 15 residues. Germline V lookup: CDR1 SGHRS, CDR2 YFSETQ. CDR3 amino acids: CASSVTSQAYNEQFF. The CDR3 nucleotides read TGCGCCAGCAGCGTGACTAGCCAAGCCTACAATGAGCAGTTCTTC.

This clone was observed a few times. The V gene is TRBV5-1, the J gene TRBJ1-2; 7 positions agree with TRBD1. The CDR3 is 14 residues long. J lost 3 bases, V lost 5 bases, and 7 bases had no gene match. Germline V CDR1 and CDR2: SGHRS, YFSETQ. CDR3 protein: CASRTGARDYGYTF. CDR3 DNA: TGCGCCAGCAGAACAGGGGCGCGGGACTATGGCTACACCTTC.

This clone was seen a single time. This rearrangement joins TRBV20-1 to TRBJ1-1; TRBD1 aligns across 8 bases. The ends lost 5 bases at V and 0 bases at J; junction bases unmatched: 8. CDR1 is DFQATT, CDR2 SNEGSKA, per germline (reference sequence). This CDR3 has 15 residues. DNA of the CDR3: TGCAGTGCTCCGTCAGGGGGCGAGTTGAACACTGAAGCTTTCTTT. It translates to CSAPSGGELNTEAFF.

Of note for this clone: The sample holds other DNA sequences that translate to the same CDR3. The chain is built from TRBV20-1 and TRBJ2-7, with 8 bases matching TRBD2. The CDR3 length is 12 residues. Per the germline V gene, CDR1 is DFQATT and CDR2 is SNEGSKA (reference sequence). V was clipped by 3 bases and J by 4 bases; unmatched bases: 2. The CDR3 DNA is TGCAGTGCTAGGGAGCGGGAGTACGAGCAGTACTTC. This codes for CSAREREYEQYF.

This clone has ten or more counts. The genes are TRBV24-1 and TRBJ1-2, with D hard to call. Trimming removed 6 bases at V and 1 base at J, with 11 bases between. CDR3 length: 14 amino acids. The germline CDR1 and CDR2 sequences are KGHDR and SFDVKD. The CDR3 region is CATSPLNFNYGYTF. The CDR3 DNA reads TGTGCCACCAGTCCGCTGAACTTTAACTATGGCTACACCTTC.

The rearrangement links TRBV30 to TRBJ2-3, with D possibly matching TRBD1 (5 bases). The CDR3 contains 15 residues. CDR1 is GTSNPN and CDR2 is SVGIG in the germline V gene (reference sequence). The ends were cut back, 4 bases at V and 8 bases at J, with 22 bases in the middle. In nucleotides, the CDR3 is TGTGCCTGGACCCCTATTGTAACTACCCAGGGTACGCAGTATTTT. It is translated as CAWTPIVTTQGTQYF.

The chain employs TRBV6-1 and TRBJ1-2, with TRBD1 as a possible D gene (5 bases). The CDR3 totals 15 residues. Germline V gene data show CDR1 as MNHNS and CDR2 as SASEGT. The V and J ends lost 6 bases and 8 bases respectively, with 22 bases between them. In nucleotides, the CDR3 is TGTGCCAGCAGCGAGCGGACCGGGGACGAGAGGGGCTACACCTTC. Amino acid sequence: CASSERTGDERGYTF.

The genes are TRBV19 and TRBJ2-1, with 10 bases aligning to TRBD2. The CDR3 contains 15 residues. The J segment lost 3 bases and the V segment lost 4 bases, leaving 3 bases of the junction unmatched. Germline CDR1 reads LNHDA; CDR2 reads SQIVND (reference sequence). DNA for the CDR3: TGTGCCAGTAGTACTAGCGGGAGTAACTACAATGAGCAGTTCTTC. It codes for CASSTSGSNYNEQFF.

The V call is TRBV11-2, the J call TRBJ1-2; 9 nucleotides align to TRBD1. The V and J ends lost 2 bases and 2 bases, in that order; junction bases with no gene match: 9. In germline, CDR1 is SGHAT, CDR2 FQNNGV. CDR3 size: 17 residues. The CDR3: CASSLSRGTGKNYGYTF. The CDR3 DNA is TGTGCCAGCAGCTTATCCCGTGGGACAGGGAAAAACTATGGCTACACCTTC.

This clone was seen many times. The junction departs from the called germline gene at one end, perhaps through a read error. The V and J genes are TRBV24-1 and TRBJ1-5; 8 bases match TRBD1. CDR1 is KGHDR and CDR2 is SFDVKD in the germline V gene. The CDR3 extends over 14 amino acids. CDR3 region: CATRGTGSDQPQHF. The CDR3, as DNA: TGTGCCACCAGGGGGACAGGTAGCGATCAGCCCCAGCATTTT.

This rearrangement joins TRBV5-1 to TRBJ1-2, with 9 bases identical to TRBD1. The CDR3 is made up of 13 amino acids. Germline V gene lookup returns CDR1 SGHRS and CDR2 YFSETQ. Losses at the gene ends were 3 bases for V and 8 bases for J; bases not matched to a gene: 5. Here the CDR3 DNA reads TGCGCCAGCAGCTCCCGGACAGGGGTAGGCTACACCTTC. Its protein is CASSSRTGVGYTF.

Judged by abundance, this clone is medium-sized. The chain uses TRBV12-5 and TRBJ2-5; possible D gene TRBD2, 7 bases. V gave up 5 bases and J gave up 5 bases, with 15 bases separating them. The germline CDR1 and CDR2 sequences are LGHNT and FRNRAP. The CDR3 sequence is 14 residues long. The CDR3 coding sequence is TGTGCTAGTGGTATACAGGGAGGGAAGGAGACCCAGTACTTC. Its translation: CASGIQGGKETQYF.

In its sample, this clone was seen a few times. This sequence joins TRBV19 and TRBJ1-4, with 7 bases identical to TRBD1. CDR1 and CDR2 (germline): LNHDA, SQIVND (reference sequence). The CDR3 runs to 13 residues. The ends lost 4 bases at V and 7 bases at J; junction bases unmatched: 3. The CDR3 sequence: CASSTQGTEKLFF. The CDR3 DNA sequence: TGTGCCAGTAGTACACAGGGGACTGAAAAACTGTTTTTT.

This clone appeared many times. V gene TRBV9 combines with J gene TRBJ2-7; 7 bases are a match to TRBD1. V trimming: 4 bases; J trimming: 2 bases; junction bases outside the gene matches: 18. Per germline, CDR1 SGDLS and CDR2 YYNGEE. CDR3 length: 18 amino acids. The CDR3 DNA sequence: TGTGCCAGCAGCCGAACCGCTACTATTGGGACAGAGGCCTACGAGCAGTACTTC. Translation gives CASSRTATIGTEAYEQYF.

In this sample, this clone turned up a few times. The J gene is TRBJ2-1, the V gene TRBV6-2 or TRBV6-3; tentative D call: TRBD2 (6 bases). CDR3 length: 13 amino acids. The V gene lost 0 bases and the J gene lost 10 bases, with 10 bases spanning the gap. Germline CDR1 MNHEY, CDR2 SVGEGT. The CDR3: CASSYSGTGEQFF. CDR3 coding DNA: TGTGCCAGCAGTTACTCCGGGACTGGGGAGCAGTTCTTC.

The rearrangement uses TRBV5-1 and TRBJ2-2, with TRBD1 matching 8 bases. V lost 0 bases and J lost 5; bases outside the gene matches: 3. There are 15 residues in the CDR3. The germline CDR1 and CDR2 sequences are SGHRS and YFSETQ. Here the CDR3 DNA reads TGCGCCAGCAGCTTGGGGACAGGGAGGACCGGGGAGCTGTTTTTT. Translating gives CASSLGTGRTGELFF.

This clone has at least ten counts. A read error may be the cause here, since a much bigger clone is one base away. Other nucleotide sequences from this sample produce the same CDR3. The V and J genes are TRBV3-1 and TRBJ2-3, with D perhaps matching TRBD1 (5 bases). The CDR3 totals 16 residues. Germline CDR1 is LGHDT and CDR2 is YNNKEL (reference sequence). Here the CDR3 reads CASSQIIGAMTDTQYF. Here the CDR3 DNA reads TGCGCCAGCAGCCAAATCATAGGGGCCATGACAGATACGCAGTATTTT.

This chain connects TRBV20-1 to TRBJ2-1; D unclear. Trimming removed 1 base from V and 2 bases from J, with 12 bases in between. Germline V gives CDR1 DFQATT, CDR2 SNEGSKA (reference sequence). This CDR3 has 15 residues. The CDR3 region has the DNA TGCAGTGCTAGAGCGTTAAACCTAGCCTACAATGAGCAGTTCTTC. Its protein is CSARALNLAYNEQFF.

This clone showed up many times. The chain carries TRBV7-9 and TRBJ1-5, with D possibly being TRBD1 (6 bases). The CDR3 contains 14 residues. Germline V gene sequence: CDR1 SEHNR, CDR2 FQNEAQ (reference sequence). Trimming took off 5 bases at V and 9 bases at J, with 17 bases between the two ends. The CDR3 here is CASSPAQGGRPQHF. CDR3 DNA sequence: TGTGCCAGCAGCCCAGCTCAAGGGGGTCGGCCCCAGCATTTT.

In the case of this clone: Since a much larger clone is just one base distant, this may be a read error. This chain connects TRBV2 to TRBJ1-2; D is perhaps TRBD1 (5 bases). Germline V gives CDR1 SNHLY, CDR2 FYNNEI. Trimming removed 9 bases from V and 3 bases from J, with 17 bases in between. The CDR3 totals 14 residues. CDR3 nucleotide sequence: TGTGCCAGGGAGGGACTCCTGGAGTACTATGGCTACACCTTC. Protein: CAREGLLEYYGYTF.

There are many counts of this clone. The rearrangement uses TRBV19 and TRBJ1-5, with a tentative D call TRBD1 (5 bases). CDR1 is LNHDA, CDR2 SQIVND, per germline (reference sequence). V was clipped by 3 bases and J by 2 bases, with 11 bases between them. There are 15 residues in the CDR3. The CDR3 reads CASSIARAGNQPQHF. For the CDR3, the DNA is TGTGCCAGTAGTATTGCCAGGGCCGGCAATCAGCCCCAGCATTTT.